This TCR beta chain came from a study of CD8 T cells in Susac syndrome. Turning to this clonotype: A read error may account for a junction end that differs from germline.

With random hexamers, about 0.5 to 1 ug RNA was reverse transcribed. TCRdb processed the immunoSEQ multiplex PCR reads anew with MiXCR; each CDR3 protein has one entry. This sample carries nearly 110,000 distinct CDR3 sequences, roughly 94% of them seen once, and the ten largest clones take 0.4% to 0.5%. CD8+ and CD4+ T cells were negatively isolated; TEMRA cells were FACS-enriched. The material sequenced was CD8+ T cells from PBMCs. The source is a human donor with Susac syndrome.

The CDR3 bases are TGTGCCAGTAGTTTGCACAATGAGCAGTTCTTC. Amino acids: CASSLHNEQFF. The chain carries TRBV12-3 or TRBV12-4 and TRBJ2-1, with D unclear. The CDR3 length is 11 residues.